This T cell receptor beta chain came from a study of control samples from healthy donors and cancer patients. Using immunoSEQ multiplex PCR, the repertoire was profiled, and TCRdb retains in-frame clones only, with some absent. The repertoire includes some 100,000 clones, around 88% of them detected once, and approximately 15% sits in the top ten. Per germline, CDR1 SQVTM and CDR2 ANQGSEA. This CDR3 spans 12 amino acids. The V gene end was trimmed by 4 bases and the J gene end by 5 bases; junction bases not matched to a gene: 1. The specimen sequenced was blood. This sequence joins TRBV29-1 and TRBJ1-4; TRBD1 agrees at 7 bases. This clonotype originated in a woman aged 50 to 60 in good health. In nucleotides, the CDR3 is TGCAGCGTTGGCAGGGGGAATGAAAAACTGTTTTTT. It specifies CSVGRGNEKLFF.